This paragraph covers one T cell receptor (beta chain) sequence. The data were obtained in a study of T cell changes during pregnancy in multiple sclerosis. The CDR3 has 12 amino acids. The germline V gene encodes CDR1 MGHRA and CDR2 YSYEKL. Trimming stripped 1 base from V and 3 bases from J, with 4 bases between. Produced via immunoSEQ multiplex PCR; TCRdb's table is partial and in-frame only. The profile covers approximately 85,000 clones, with approximately 94% appearing a single time and 2.5% taken by the ten largest. The chain recombines TRBV4-1 with TRBJ2-7; D is uncertain. The material sequenced was peripheral blood, taken in the third trimester of pregnancy. The clonotype originates from a female donor with multiple sclerosis, enrolled in a pregnancy study. This CDR3 is CASSQGGYEQYF. CDR3 DNA: TGCGCCAGCAGCCAAGGAGGCTACGAGCAGTACTTC.